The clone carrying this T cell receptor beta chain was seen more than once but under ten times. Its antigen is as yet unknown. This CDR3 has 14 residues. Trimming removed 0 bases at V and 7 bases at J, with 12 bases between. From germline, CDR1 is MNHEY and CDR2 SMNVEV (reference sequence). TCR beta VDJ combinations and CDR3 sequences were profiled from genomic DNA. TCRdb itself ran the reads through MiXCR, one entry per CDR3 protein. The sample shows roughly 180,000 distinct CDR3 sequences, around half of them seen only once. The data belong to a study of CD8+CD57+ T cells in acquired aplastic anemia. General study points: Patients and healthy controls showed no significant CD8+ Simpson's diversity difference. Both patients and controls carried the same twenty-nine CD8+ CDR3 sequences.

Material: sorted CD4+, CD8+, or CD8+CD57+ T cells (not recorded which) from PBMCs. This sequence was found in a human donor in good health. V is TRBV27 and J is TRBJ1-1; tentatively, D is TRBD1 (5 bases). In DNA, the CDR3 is TGTGCCAGCAGTTTATCGGGGGGGAAGGGTGAAGCTTTCTTT. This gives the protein CASSLSGGKGEAFF.